The rows below give T cell receptor beta chains drawn from one sample of a study of CD4+ T cells in melanoma. Repertoires were generated with immunoSEQ multiplex PCR, while TCRdb's copy carries only in-frame clones and drops some. Among over 10,000 clones listed, around 80% were seen once. The sequencing input was cells from a culture (not recorded whether cultured in vitro). Receptors were obtained from a human donor with melanoma. Both conserved end residues are part of each CDR3. D genes are given only for firm matches. A row's size may be missing; if present it is once, few, many or a size class.

d_gene,v_gene,abundance,j_gene,CDR3aa,CDR3nt
NA,TRBV7-9,NA,TRBJ1-1,CASSRDRGTEAFF,TGTGCTAGCAGCAGAGACAGAGGCACTGAAGCTTTCTTT
TRBD2,TRBV11-2,NA,TRBJ2-4,CASSSTRGTNIQYF,TGTGCCAGCAGCAGTACGCGGGGGACAAACATTCAGTACTTC
NA,TRBV11-2,NA,TRBJ1-1,CASSFRSGRGGTEAFF,TGTGCCAGCAGCTTTCGGTCGGGAAGAGGTGGCACTGAAGCTTTCTTT
TRBD1,TRBV6-1,NA,TRBJ1-4,CASSRQGRDEKLFF,TGTGCCAGCAGTAGACAGGGTAGGGATGAAAAACTGTTTTTT
NA,TRBV7-9,NA,TRBJ1-1,CASSSQGNTEAFF,TGTGCCAGCAGCTCACAGGGTAACACTGAAGCTTTCTTT
NA,TRBV30,NA,TRBJ1-6,CAWTMGWGFGSYNSPLHF,TGTGCCTGGACCATGGGGTGGGGGTTTGGGTCCTATAATTCACCCCTCCACTTT
NA,TRBV7-8,NA,TRBJ2-3,CASSPRRTSTDTQYF,TGTGCCAGCAGCCCCCGCCGGACTAGCACAGATACGCAGTATTTT
TRBD1,TRBV10-3,NA,TRBJ2-7,CASTLTGNYEQYF,TGTGCCTCCACCTTGACAGGGAACTACGAGCAGTACTTC
TRBD1,TRBV5-1,NA,TRBJ2-7,CASSLTGQGQEQYF,TGCGCCAGCAGCCTCACGGGACAGGGGCAAGAGCAGTACTTC
TRBD1,TRBV20-1,NA,TRBJ2-7,CSAVTGGEQYF,TGCAGTGCTGTCACAGGGGGCGAGCAGTACTTC
NA,TRBV6-1,NA,TRBJ1-4,CASTPSGRGDEKLFF,TGTGCCAGCACCCCCTCTGGGAGGGGAGATGAAAAACTGTTTTTT
TRBD1,TRBV27,NA,TRBJ1-1,CASSLKGTGAWNTEAFF,TGTGCCAGCAGTCTCAAAGGGACAGGGGCTTGGAACACTGAAGCTTTCTTT
TRBD2,TRBV7-3,NA,TRBJ2-3,CASSGSGGFDTQYF,TGTGCCAGCAGTGGTAGCGGGGGTTTCGATACGCAGTATTTT
NA,TRBV11-2,NA,TRBJ1-3,CASSHDPGGNTIYF,TGTGCCAGCAGCCACGACCCGGGGGGAAACACCATATATTTT
NA,TRBV5-6,NA,TRBJ1-2,CASSLDYGYTF,TGTGCCAGCAGCTTGGATTATGGCTACACCTTC
NA,TRBV6-5,NA,TRBJ1-5,CASSYSQHSNQPQHF,TGTGCCAGCAGTTACTCTCAACATAGCAATCAGCCCCAGCATTTT
TRBD1,TRBV5-1,NA,TRBJ1-6,CASSFTGESYNSPLHF,TGCGCCAGCAGCTTTACAGGGGAGTCCTATAATTCACCCCTCCACTTT
TRBD2,TRBV19,once,TRBJ2-3,CASSSTGGAFGTQYF,TGTGCCAGTAGTTCTACCGGGGGGGCATTTGGTACGCAGTATTTT
NA,TRBV10-3,NA,TRBJ2-7,CASSEALSGGSYEQYF,TGTGCCAGCAGTGAAGCGCTTTCGGGCGGATCCTACGAGCAGTACTTC
TRBD1,TRBV30,few,TRBJ1-5,CAWSDRGRQPQHF,TGTGCCTGGAGTGACAGGGGGCGCCAGCCCCAGCATTTT
NA,TRBV7-9,once,TRBJ2-2,CASSLEWGANTGELFF,TGTGCCAGCAGCTTAGAATGGGGGGCCAACACCGGGGAGCTGTTTTTT
NA,TRBV27,NA,TRBJ2-7,CASSSRRILYEQYF,TGTGCCAGCAGTTCGAGGAGGATCCTCTACGAGCAGTACTTC
TRBD1,TRBV5-1,medium-sized,TRBJ1-4,CASSGQGLDEKLFF,TGCGCCAGCAGCGGACAGGGCCTTGATGAAAAACTGTTTTTT
NA,TRBV2,few,TRBJ1-3,CASRPQGPGNTIYF,TGTGCCAGCAGACCACAGGGCCCTGGAAACACCATATATTTT
NA,TRBV5-4,NA,TRBJ2-5,CASSPLGTGKTQYF,TGTGCCAGCAGCCCGTTGGGTACGGGGAAGACCCAGTACTTC
TRBD2,TRBV18,NA,TRBJ2-1,CASSATSPSSYNEQFF,TGTGCCAGCTCAGCGACTAGCCCGAGCTCCTACAATGAGCAGTTCTTC
NA,TRBV9,NA,TRBJ2-7,CASSYLYETEQYF,TGTGCCAGCAGCTACCTGTACGAGACCGAGCAGTACTTC